The 8 T cell receptor beta chains below were found in one sample sequenced in a study of T cell responses to AZD1222 COVID-19 vaccine. Method: immunoSEQ multiplex PCR; TCRdb's copy keeps in-frame clones and lacks some. In the table there are 150,000 or so clones, 75% to 90% of which are singletons. Sequences were derived from peripheral blood, sampled on day 0 of MenACWY control vaccination. The receptors here all came from an adult in good health.

This clone was recorded a few times. The CDR3 reads CASSYLDRGGSQPQHF. The CDR3 DNA follows: TGTGCCAGCAGTTACTTGGACAGGGGAGGATCTCAGCCCCAGCATTTT. The J gene is TRBJ1-5, the V gene TRBV6-2 or TRBV6-3; TRBD1 matches 9 bases. The CDR3 loop spans 16 amino acids. The V gene's germline CDR1 is MNHEY and CDR2 SVGEGT. Unmatched junction bases numbered 7, after V lost 1 base and J lost 6 bases.

The chain carries TRBV3-1 (or the pseudogene TRBV3-2) and TRBJ1-5; D remains ambiguous. Trimming shortened V by 0 bases and J by 5 bases, and 8 bases separated the two germline ends. Germline V lookup: CDR1 LGHDT, CDR2 YNNKEL (reference sequence). This CDR3 has 14 residues. The CDR3 loop is CASSQEVVYQPQHF. The CDR3 nucleotides read TGTGCCAGCAGCCAAGAAGTTGTATATCAGCCCCAGCATTTT.

This clone was detected once. The J gene is TRBJ2-5, the V gene TRBV28; 7 positions match TRBD1. The ends lost 5 bases at V and 1 base at J; junction bases unmatched: 7. The CDR3 totals 15 residues. Germline-derived CDR1 and CDR2 are MDHEN and SYDVKM. As DNA, the CDR3 is TGTGCCAGCAGTCGGCCCGGGACAGCCCAAGAGACCCAGTACTTC. Its protein is CASSRPGTAQETQYF.

This clone was detected a few times. The chain is built from TRBV10-1 and TRBJ2-2; possible D gene TRBD2, 5 bases. CDR3 length: 16 residues. With 6 bases removed from V and 4 bases from J, the gap between germline ends came to 18 bases. Germline lookup yields CDR1 WNHNN and CDR2 SYGVQD (reference sequence). The CDR3 DNA follows: TGCGCCAGCAGCCTCGGTGGACTCCGGGGCACCGGGGAGCTGTTTTTT. Protein: CASSLGGLRGTGELFF.

The chain links TRBV29-1 to TRBJ1-1; D not resolved. V was trimmed by 6 bases and J by 0 bases, leaving 11 bases between them. From germline, CDR1 is SQVTM and CDR2 ANQGSEA. CDR3 length: 13 amino acids. CDR3 amino acids: CSVTGPMNTEAFF. The CDR3 DNA reads as TGCAGCGTCACCGGGCCGATGAACACTGAAGCTTTCTTT.

The CDR3: CAISELAGRNGEAFF. The CDR3 region has the DNA TGTGCCATCAGTGAGCTGGCAGGGAGGAATGGTGAAGCTTTCTTT. The chain has TRBV10-3 and TRBJ1-1; TRBD1 is a possible D gene (5 bases). There are 15 residues in the CDR3. Per the germline V gene, CDR1 is ENHRY and CDR2 is SYGVKD. The V end was cut by 2 bases, the J end by 7 bases, with 17 bases between.

V usage is TRBV19 and J usage is TRBJ1-2, with 12 bases that match TRBD1. The CDR3 contains 16 residues. The germline CDR1 and CDR2 sequences are LNHDA and SQIVND (reference sequence). The V segment lost 1 base and the J segment 4 bases; nucleotides outside the gene matches: 4. Written as DNA, the CDR3 is TGTGCCAGTAGTATAGCCGGGACAGGGGGCTTCTATGGCTACACCTTC. This sequence encodes CASSIAGTGGFYGYTF. The whole variable domain, remainder taken from reference TRBV19 and TRBJ1-2, is DGGITQSPKYLFRKEGQNVTLSCEQNLNHDAMYWYRQDPGQGLRLIYYSQIVNDFQKGDIAEGYSVSREKKESFPLTVTSAQKNPTAFYLCASSIAGTGGFYGYTFGSGTRLTVV.

The chain uses TRBV6-4 and TRBJ2-3; 13 nucleotides match TRBD2. The CDR3 extends over 19 amino acids. After removal of 0 bases from V and 2 bases from J, the junction contained 8 bases not matched to a gene. CDR1 is MRHNA and CDR2 is SNTAGT in the germline V gene. CDR3 sequence (DNA): TGTGCCAGCAGTGACTCCTGGACTAGCGGGGGCCCGCCCACAGATACGCAGTATTTT. It encodes CASSDSWTSGGPPTDTQYF.